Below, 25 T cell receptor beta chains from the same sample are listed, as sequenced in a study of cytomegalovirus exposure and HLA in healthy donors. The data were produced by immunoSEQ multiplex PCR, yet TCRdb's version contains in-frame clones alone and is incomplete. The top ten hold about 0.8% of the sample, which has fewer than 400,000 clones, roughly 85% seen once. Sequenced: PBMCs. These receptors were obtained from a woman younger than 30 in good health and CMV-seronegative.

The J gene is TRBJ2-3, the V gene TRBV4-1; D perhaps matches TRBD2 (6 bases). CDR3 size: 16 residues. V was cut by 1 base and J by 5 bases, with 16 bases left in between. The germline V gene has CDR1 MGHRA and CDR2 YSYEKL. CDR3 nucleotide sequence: TGCGCCAGCAGCCAAGGTGGGGCGGAGGAGGGAGATACGCAGTATTTT. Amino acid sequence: CASSQGGAEEGDTQYF.

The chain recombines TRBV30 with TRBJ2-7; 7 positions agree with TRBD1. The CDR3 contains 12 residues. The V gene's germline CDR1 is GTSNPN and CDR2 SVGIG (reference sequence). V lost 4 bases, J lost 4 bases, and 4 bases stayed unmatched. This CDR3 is CAWTDRVYEQYF. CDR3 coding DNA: TGTGCCTGGACAGACAGGGTTTACGAGCAGTACTTC.

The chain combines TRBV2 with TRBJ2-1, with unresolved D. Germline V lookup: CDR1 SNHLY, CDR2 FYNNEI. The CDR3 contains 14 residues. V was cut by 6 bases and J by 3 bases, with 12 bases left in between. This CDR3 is CASSPTPGYNEQFF. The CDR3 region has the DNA TGTGCCAGCAGCCCGACGCCGGGCTACAATGAGCAGTTCTTC.

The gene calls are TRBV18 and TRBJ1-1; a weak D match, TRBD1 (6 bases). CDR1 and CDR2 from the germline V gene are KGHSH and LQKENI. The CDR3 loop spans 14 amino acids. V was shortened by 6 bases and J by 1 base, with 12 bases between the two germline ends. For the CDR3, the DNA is TGTGCCAGCTCCTTGGGGGGGCAGAACACTGAAGCTTTCTTT. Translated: CASSLGGQNTEAFF.

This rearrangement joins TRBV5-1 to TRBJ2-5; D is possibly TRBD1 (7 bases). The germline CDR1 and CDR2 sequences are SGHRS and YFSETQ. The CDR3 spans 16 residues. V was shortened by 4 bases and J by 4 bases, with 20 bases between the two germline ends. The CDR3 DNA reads TGCGCCAGCAGCGCGGCGACAGGGTACGGGGGAGAGACCCAGTACTTC. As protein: CASSAATGYGGETQYF.

The CDR3 region is CASSVTSGSVADTQYF. DNA for the CDR3: TGTGCCAGCAGCGTGACTAGCGGGAGTGTAGCAGATACGCAGTATTTT. The V and J genes are TRBV9 and TRBJ2-3; TRBD2 aligns across 12 bases. CDR1 and CDR2 from the germline V gene are SGDLS and YYNGEE. CDR3 size: 16 residues. Trimming took 2 bases from V and 4 from J; bases not matched to a gene: 5.

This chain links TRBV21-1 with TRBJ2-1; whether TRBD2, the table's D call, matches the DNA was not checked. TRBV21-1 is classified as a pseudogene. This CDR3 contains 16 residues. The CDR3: CASSPGLAGGSNEQFF. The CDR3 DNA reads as TGTGCCAGCAGCCCTGGACTAGCGGGAGGCAGCAATGAGCAGTTCTTC.

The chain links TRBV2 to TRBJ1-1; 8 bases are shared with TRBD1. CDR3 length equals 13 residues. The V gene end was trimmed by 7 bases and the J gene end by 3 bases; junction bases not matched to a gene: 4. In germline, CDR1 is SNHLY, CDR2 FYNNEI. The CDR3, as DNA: TGTGCCAGCATACCGGACAGGGACACTGAAGCTTTCTTT. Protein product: CASIPDRDTEAFF.

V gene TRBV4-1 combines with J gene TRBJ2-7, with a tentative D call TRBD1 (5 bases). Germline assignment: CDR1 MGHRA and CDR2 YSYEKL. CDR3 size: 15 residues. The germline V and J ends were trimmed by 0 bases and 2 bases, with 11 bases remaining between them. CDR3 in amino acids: CASSQETAAAYEQYF. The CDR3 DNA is TGCGCCAGCAGCCAAGAGACAGCAGCCGCCTACGAGCAGTACTTC.

CDR3 loop: CASSSHGASPRQETQYF. CDR3 sequence (DNA): TGCGCCAGCAGCTCACACGGAGCCAGCCCCCGCCAAGAGACCCAGTACTTC. This rearrangement joins TRBV5-1 to TRBJ2-5; D not certain. Germline V CDR1 and CDR2: SGHRS, YFSETQ. The CDR3 consists of 17 residues. The germline V and J ends were trimmed by 3 bases and 1 base, with 19 bases remaining between them.

CDR3 protein: CAISDIGKVGFYEQYF. The CDR3 nucleotides read TGTGCCATCAGTGATATCGGAAAGGTGGGCTTCTACGAGCAGTACTTC. This sequence joins TRBV10-3 and TRBJ2-7; no reliable D call. This CDR3 region has 16 residues. Deletions cut 3 bases from V and 3 bases from J, with 18 bases between. Per germline, CDR1 ENHRY and CDR2 SYGVKD.

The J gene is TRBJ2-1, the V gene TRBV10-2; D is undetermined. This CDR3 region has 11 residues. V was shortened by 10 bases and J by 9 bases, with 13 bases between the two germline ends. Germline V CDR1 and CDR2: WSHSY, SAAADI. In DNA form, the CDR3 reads TGCGCCACCAATCTGAATAGTGAGCAGTTCTTC. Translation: CATNLNSEQFF.

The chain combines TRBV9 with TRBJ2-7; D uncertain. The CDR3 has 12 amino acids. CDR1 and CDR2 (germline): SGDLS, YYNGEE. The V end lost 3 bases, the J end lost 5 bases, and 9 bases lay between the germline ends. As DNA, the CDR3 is TGTGCCAGCAGCGGAACCGCTAACGAGCAGTACTTC. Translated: CASSGTANEQYF.

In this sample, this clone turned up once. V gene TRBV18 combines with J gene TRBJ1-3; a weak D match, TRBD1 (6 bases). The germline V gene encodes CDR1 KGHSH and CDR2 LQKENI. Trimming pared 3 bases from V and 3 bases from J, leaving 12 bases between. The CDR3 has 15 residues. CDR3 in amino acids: CASSPSGGFGNTIYF. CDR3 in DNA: TGTGCCAGCTCACCCTCGGGGGGCTTTGGAAACACCATATATTTT.

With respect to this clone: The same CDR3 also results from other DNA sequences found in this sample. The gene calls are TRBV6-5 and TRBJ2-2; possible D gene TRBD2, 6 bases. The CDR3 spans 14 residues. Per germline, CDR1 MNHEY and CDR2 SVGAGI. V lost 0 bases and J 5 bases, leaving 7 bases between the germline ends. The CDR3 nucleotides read TGTGCCAGCAGTTACTCGGAGGGAACCGGGGAGCTGTTTTTT. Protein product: CASSYSEGTGELFF.

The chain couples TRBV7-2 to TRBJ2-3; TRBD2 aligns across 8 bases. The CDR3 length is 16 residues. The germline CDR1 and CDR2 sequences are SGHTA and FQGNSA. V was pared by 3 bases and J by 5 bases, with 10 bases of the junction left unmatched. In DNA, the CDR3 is TGTGCCAGCAGCTTCGGCCAGGGGCGGGGGGAAGATACGCAGTATTTT. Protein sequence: CASSFGQGRGEDTQYF.

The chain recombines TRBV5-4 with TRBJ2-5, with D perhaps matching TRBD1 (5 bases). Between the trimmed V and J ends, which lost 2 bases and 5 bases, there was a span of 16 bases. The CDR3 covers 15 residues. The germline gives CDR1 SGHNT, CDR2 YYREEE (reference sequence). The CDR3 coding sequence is TGTGCCAGCAGCTTAGAACAGGTGGACGCCGAGACCCAGTACTTC. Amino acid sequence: CASSLEQVDAETQYF. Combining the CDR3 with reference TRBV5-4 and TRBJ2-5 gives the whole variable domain ETGVTQSPTHLIKTRGQQVTLRCSSQSGHNTVSWYQQALGQGPQFIFQYYREEENGRGNFPPRFSGLQFPNYSSELNVNALELDDSALYLCASSLEQVDAETQYFGPGTRLLVL.

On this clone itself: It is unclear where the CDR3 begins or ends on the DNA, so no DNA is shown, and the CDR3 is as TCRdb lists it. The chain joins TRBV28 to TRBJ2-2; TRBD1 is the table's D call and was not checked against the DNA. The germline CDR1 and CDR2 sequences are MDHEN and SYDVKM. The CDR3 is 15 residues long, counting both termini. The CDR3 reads CASSLAQANTGELFF.

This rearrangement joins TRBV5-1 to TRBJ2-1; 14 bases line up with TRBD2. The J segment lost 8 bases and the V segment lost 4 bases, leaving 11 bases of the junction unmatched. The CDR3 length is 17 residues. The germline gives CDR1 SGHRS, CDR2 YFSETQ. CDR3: CASSLLPGLAGVYEQFF. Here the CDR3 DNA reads TGCGCCAGCAGCCTTTTACCGGGACTAGCGGGAGTCTATGAGCAGTTCTTC.

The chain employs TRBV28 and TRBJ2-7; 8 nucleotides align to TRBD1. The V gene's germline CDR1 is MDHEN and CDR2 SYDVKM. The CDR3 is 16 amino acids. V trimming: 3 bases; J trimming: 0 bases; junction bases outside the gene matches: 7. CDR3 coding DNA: TGTGCCAGCAGTTTCTACCGACAGGGGAGCTCCTACGAGCAGTACTTC. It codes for CASSFYRQGSSYEQYF.

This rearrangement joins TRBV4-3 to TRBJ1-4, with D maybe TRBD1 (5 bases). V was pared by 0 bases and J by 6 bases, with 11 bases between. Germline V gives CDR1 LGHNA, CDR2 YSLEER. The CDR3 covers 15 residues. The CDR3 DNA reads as TGCGCCAGCAGCCAAGAACGGGGAGGGGATGAAAAACTGTTTTTT. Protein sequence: CASSQERGGDEKLFF.

DNA for the CDR3: TGCGCCAGCAGCTTGGCACTTTCCTCCTACAATGAGCAGTTCTTC. Its translation: CASSLALSSYNEQFF. The J gene is TRBJ2-1, the V gene TRBV5-1; no definite D call. Trimming left V 0 bases short and J 0 bases short, with 7 bases between. The CDR3 sequence is 15 residues long. Looked up from germline, CDR1 is SGHRS and CDR2 is YFSETQ.

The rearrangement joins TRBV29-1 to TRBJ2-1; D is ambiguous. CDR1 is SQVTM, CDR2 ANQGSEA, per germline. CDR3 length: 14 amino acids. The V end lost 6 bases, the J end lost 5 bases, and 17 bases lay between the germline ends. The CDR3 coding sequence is TGCAGCGTCCGGAGCGACCCCTCTAACAATGAGCAGTTCTTC. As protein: CSVRSDPSNNEQFF.

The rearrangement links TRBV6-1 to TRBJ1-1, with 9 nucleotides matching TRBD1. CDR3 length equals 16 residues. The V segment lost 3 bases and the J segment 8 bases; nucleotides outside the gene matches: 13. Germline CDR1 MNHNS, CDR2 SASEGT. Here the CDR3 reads CASSDPGQGFFVEAFF. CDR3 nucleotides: TGTGCCAGCAGTGATCCGGGACAGGGTTTCTTTGTCGAAGCTTTCTTT.

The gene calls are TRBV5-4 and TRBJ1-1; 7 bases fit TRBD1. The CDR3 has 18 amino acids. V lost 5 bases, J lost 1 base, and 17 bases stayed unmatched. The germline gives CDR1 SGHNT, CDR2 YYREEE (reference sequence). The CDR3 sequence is CASSFDGSGWTGNTEAFF. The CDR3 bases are TGTGCCAGCAGTTTTGATGGGTCAGGCTGGACAGGGAACACTGAAGCTTTCTTT.